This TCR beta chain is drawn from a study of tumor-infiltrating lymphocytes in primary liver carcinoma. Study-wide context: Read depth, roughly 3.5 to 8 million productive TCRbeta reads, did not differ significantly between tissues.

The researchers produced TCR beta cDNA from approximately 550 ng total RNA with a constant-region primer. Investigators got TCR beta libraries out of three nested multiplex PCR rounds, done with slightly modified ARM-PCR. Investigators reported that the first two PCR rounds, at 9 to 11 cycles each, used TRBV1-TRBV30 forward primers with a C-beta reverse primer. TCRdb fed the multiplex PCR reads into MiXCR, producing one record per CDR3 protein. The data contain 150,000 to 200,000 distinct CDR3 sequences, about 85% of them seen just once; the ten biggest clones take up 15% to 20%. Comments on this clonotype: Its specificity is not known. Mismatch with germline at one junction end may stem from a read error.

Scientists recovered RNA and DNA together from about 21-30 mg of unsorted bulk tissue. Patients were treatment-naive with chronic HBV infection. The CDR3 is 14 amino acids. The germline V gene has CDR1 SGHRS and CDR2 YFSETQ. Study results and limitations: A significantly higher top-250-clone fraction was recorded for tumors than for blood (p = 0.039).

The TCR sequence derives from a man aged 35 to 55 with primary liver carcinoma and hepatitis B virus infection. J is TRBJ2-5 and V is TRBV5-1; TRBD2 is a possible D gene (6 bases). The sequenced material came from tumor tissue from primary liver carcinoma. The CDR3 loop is CASRSGRLQDTQYF. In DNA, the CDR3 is TGCGCCAGCAGGAGTGGGAGGCTTCAAGACACCCAGTACTTC.